These T cell receptor beta chains were read from a single sample in a study of T cells in Graves' hyperthyroidism and ophthalmopathy. MiXCR, run by TCRdb on the multiplex PCR reads, gives a single entry per CDR3 protein. The repertoire includes about 590,000 distinct CDR3 sequences, 14% of them detected once, and roughly 7% sits in the top ten. Sequenced: blood. The origin of the receptors is a woman between 18 and 29 years old with Graves' ophthalmopathy. Each CDR3 is given with its conserved first and last residue. D genes are given only for firm matches. Clone size is stated in some rows and not others, as once, few, many or a class when expanded.

D	V	J	size	CDR3	DNA
-	TRBV2	TRBJ2-7	many	CASPLGRGSYEQYF	TGTGCCAGCCCCTTAGGGCGCGGGTCCTACGAGCAGTACTTC
TRBD2	TRBV14	TRBJ2-7	-	CASSRPGEAGGRPYEQYF	TGTGCCAGCAGCCGACCGGGAGAGGCGGGAGGTCGACCCTACGAGCAGTACTTC
-	TRBV6-2/TRBV6-3	TRBJ1-4	-	CASSTGTETNEKLFF	TGTGCCAGCAGTACCGGGACGGAAACTAATGAAAAACTGTTTTTT
TRBD2	TRBV6-6	TRBJ2-7	many	CASSYGAGFSYEQYF	TGTGCCAGCAGTTACGGAGCGGGATTTTCCTACGAGCAGTACTTC
TRBD2	TRBV11-2	TRBJ2-3	-	CASSLGPAAGASGSTDTQYF	TGTGCCAGCAGCTTAGGGCCTGCGGCAGGGGCTAGCGGGAGCACAGATACGCAGTATTTT
-	TRBV9	TRBJ2-5	-	CASSVAGSSGPQETQYF	TGTGCCAGCAGCGTAGCGGGGAGCAGCGGGCCACAAGAGACCCAGTACTTC
TRBD2	TRBV20-1	TRBJ2-1	many	CSARDGLANYNEQFF	TGCAGTGCTAGGGACGGACTAGCGAACTACAATGAGCAGTTCTTC
-	TRBV29-1	TRBJ2-7	many	CSVDKQGSGEQYF	TGCAGCGTTGATAAGCAGGGAAGTGGCGAGCAGTACTTC
TRBD2	TRBV19	TRBJ2-5	-	CASSPTSGNPWYF	TGTGCCAGTAGTCCGACTAGCGGGAACCCTTGGTACTTC
-	TRBV4-1	TRBJ2-7	few	CASSQFPVGDEQYF	TGCGCCAGCAGCCAATTCCCAGTAGGGGACGAGCAGTACTTC
TRBD2	TRBV20-1	TRBJ2-3	-	CSARDYGLLIRGTSGTDTQYF	TGCAGTGCTAGAGATTACGGCCTACTTATCAGAGGTACTAGCGGCACAGATACGCAGTATTTT
-	TRBV2	TRBJ1-3	few	CAIEQISGNTIYF	TGTGCCATTGAACAAATCTCTGGAAACACCATATATTTT
-	TRBV6-2/TRBV6-3	TRBJ1-1	many	CASSYSPGGRNTEAFF	TGTGCCAGCAGTTACTCGCCGGGGGGCAGGAACACTGAAGCTTTCTTT
-	TRBV18	TRBJ1-1	-	CASSPQGGWTEAFF	TGTGCCAGCTCACCACAGGGGGGTTGGACTGAAGCTTTCTTT
TRBD2	TRBV2	TRBJ2-7	many	CASSEAASGRGGEQYF	TGTGCCAGCAGTGAGGCGGCTAGCGGGAGAGGGGGCGAGCAGTACTTC
-	TRBV24-1	TRBJ2-5	few	CATSDWETQYF	TGTGCCACCAGTGACTGGGAGACCCAGTACTTC
-	TRBV20-1	TRBJ1-4	many	CSARVQGRLNEKLFF	TGCAGTGCTAGAGTACAGGGACGTCTGAATGAAAAACTGTTTTTT
TRBD1	TRBV10-3	TRBJ1-4	-	CASSTGQGASEKLFF	TGTGCCAGCAGTACCGGACAGGGGGCAAGTGAAAAACTGTTTTTT
TRBD1	TRBV4-3	TRBJ2-5	many	CASSQGQGLGETQYF	TGCGCCAGCAGCCAAGGACAGGGGTTGGGGGAGACCCAGTACTTC
-	TRBV30	TRBJ2-7	-	CAWRTASSYEQYF	TGTGCCTGGAGGACGGCCAGCTCCTACGAGCAGTACTTC
TRBD1	TRBV28	TRBJ1-1	many	CASSLQGAVAEAFF	TGTGCCAGCAGTTTACAGGGGGCAGTGGCTGAAGCTTTCTTT
TRBD2	TRBV19	TRBJ2-5	-	CASSISTSGQETQYF	TGTGCCAGTAGTATATCGACTAGCGGCCAAGAGACCCAGTACTTC
-	TRBV11-2	TRBJ2-3	-	CASSLDPRLEGTQYF	TGTGCCAGCAGCTTAGATCCCCGACTAGAGGGTACGCAGTATTTT
TRBD2	TRBV18	TRBJ2-3	many	CASSPGTTTDTQYF	TGTGCCAGCTCACCCGGGACTACCACAGATACGCAGTATTTT
-	TRBV28	TRBJ2-3	many	CASSLLSGTDTQYF	TGTGCCAGCAGTTTGCTATCCGGCACAGATACGCAGTATTTT
TRBD2	TRBV7-9	TRBJ2-1	many	CASNVNTLYKVLAGDGNEQFF	TGTGCCAGCAACGTTAATACTCTCTACAAGGTCCTAGCGGGAGACGGTAATGAGCAGTTCTTC
-	TRBV4-3	TRBJ1-5	-	CASSQDLREAIGPQHF	TGCGCCAGCAGCCAAGATTTAAGGGAGGCAATCGGGCCCCAGCATTTT
-	TRBV9	TRBJ2-1	many	CASSVVDGVEQFF	TGTGCCAGCAGCGTAGTCGATGGTGTTGAGCAGTTCTTC
-	TRBV28	TRBJ2-1	many	CASREAGGVNEQFF	TGTGCCAGCAGGGAGGCAGGGGGGGTAAATGAGCAGTTCTTC
-	TRBV7-6	TRBJ2-7	many	CASSLAQRTSYEQYF	TGTGCCAGCAGCTTAGCCCAGCGGACTTCCTACGAGCAGTACTTC
-	TRBV7-2	TRBJ2-2	-	CASSSVLNTGELFF	TGTGCCAGCAGTTCGGTCCTGAACACCGGGGAGCTGTTTTTT
TRBD1	TRBV7-3	TRBJ2-7	many	CASSLPGGEQYF	TGTGCCAGCAGCTTACCAGGGGGCGAGCAGTACTTC
TRBD2	TRBV11-3	TRBJ2-5	-	CASSQDVQGGSGETQYF	TGCGCCAGCAGCCAAGATGTGCAGGGAGGGAGTGGAGAGACCCAGTACTTC
-	TRBV9	TRBJ1-1	-	CASRGGTPGTEAFF	TGTGCCAGCAGGGGTGGGACACCGGGCACTGAAGCTTTCTTT
-	TRBV2	TRBJ1-1	many	CASTRSRGNTEAFF	TGTGCCAGCACCCGCTCCAGGGGAAACACTGAAGCTTTCTTT
-	TRBV3-1	TRBJ2-3	many	CASSQLGSTDTQYF	TGTGCCAGCAGCCAGCTTGGGAGTACAGATACGCAGTATTTT
-	TRBV2	TRBJ1-4	many	CASIRGGGEKLFF	TGTGCCAGCATTAGGGGGGGTGGTGAAAAACTGTTTTTT
-	TRBV12-3/TRBV12-4	TRBJ2-3	-	CASKRQADTQYF	TGTGCCAGCAAACGACAGGCGGATACGCAGTATTTT
-	TRBV7-2	TRBJ2-3	many	CASDEDSTDTQYF	TGTGCCAGCGACGAAGACAGCACAGATACGCAGTATTTT
-	TRBV6-1	TRBJ2-3	-	CASIRRASGTDTQYF	TGTGCCAGCATTCGAAGGGCTAGCGGCACAGATACGCAGTATTTT
-	TRBV5-1	TRBJ2-7	many	CASSLFPETSYEQYF	TGCGCCAGCAGCTTGTTTCCGGAAACATCCTACGAGCAGTACTTC
-	TRBV6-2/TRBV6-3	TRBJ1-1	many	CASSRGQEDTEAFF	TGTGCCAGCAGTCGTGGCCAGGAGGACACTGAAGCTTTCTTT
TRBD2	TRBV7-3	TRBJ2-1	once	CASSLISGRANEQFF	TGTGCCAGCAGCTTAATCAGCGGGAGGGCCAATGAGCAGTTCTTC
-	TRBV12-5	TRBJ2-3	many	CASGLGRSGSTDTQYF	TGTGCTAGTGGTTTGGGTCGGAGCGGGAGCACAGATACGCAGTATTTT
-	TRBV6-2/TRBV6-3	TRBJ1-1	many	CASSYGQIEAFF	TGTGCCAGCAGTTACGGGCAGATTGAAGCTTTCTTT
TRBD1	TRBV2	TRBJ1-2	many	CASSEGTGPFYGYTF	TGTGCCAGCAGTGAGGGGACAGGGCCTTTTTATGGCTACACCTTC
TRBD2	TRBV6-1	TRBJ2-7	few	CASRTLAGSAYEQYF	TGTGCCAGCAGGACGCTAGCGGGATCGGCCTACGAGCAGTACTTC
-	TRBV12-3/TRBV12-4	TRBJ2-3	once	CASSRGRADTQYF	TGTGCCAGCAGCAGGGGTAGGGCAGATACGCAGTATTTT
-	TRBV7-8	TRBJ1-5	many	CASSLRSSNQPQHF	TGTGCCAGCAGTCTGAGGAGCAGCAATCAGCCCCAGCATTTT
-	TRBV6-1	TRBJ1-5	many	CASSEGTLTPQHF	TGTGCCAGCAGTGAAGGGACGCTGACGCCCCAGCATTTT
-	TRBV28	TRBJ1-2	once	CATRTPGGANYGYTF	TGTGCCACCCGCACCCCCGGGGGCGCTAACTATGGCTACACCTTC
-	TRBV7-2	TRBJ2-1	many	CASSLGGSEGRGEQFF	TGTGCCAGCAGCTTAGGAGGGTCGGAGGGGCGAGGTGAGCAGTTCTTC
TRBD2	TRBV7-2	TRBJ2-1	many	CASSLDWGRGDNEQFF	TGTGCCAGCAGCTTAGATTGGGGCCGGGGGGACAATGAGCAGTTCTTC
-	TRBV6-2/TRBV6-3	TRBJ2-7	-	CASSDRSYSSYEQYF	TGTGCCAGCAGTGACAGATCCTACAGCTCCTACGAGCAGTACTTC
TRBD2	TRBV19	TRBJ2-1	many	CASRIGTSGRLDEQFF	TGTGCCAGTAGAATCGGGACTAGCGGGAGGTTGGATGAGCAGTTCTTC